These 11 T cell receptor beta chains share one sample of origin, sequenced in a study of OX40 agonist ivuxolimab in advanced cancers. The data were produced by immunoSEQ multiplex PCR, yet TCRdb's version contains in-frame clones alone and is incomplete. Of over 65,000 clones listed, 85% to 95% are singletons. This specimen consisted of CD4+ or CD8+ T cells sorted from blood, obtained in a trial of the OX40 agonist ivuxolimab. These receptors all stem from an adult with an advanced solid tumor such as melanoma, head and neck, liver or kidney cancer.

This chain connects TRBV30 to TRBJ1-3; D is ambiguous. The CDR3 has 15 residues. Trimming pared 0 bases from V and 4 bases from J, leaving 13 bases between. Germline CDR1 and CDR2: GTSNPN and SVGIG (reference sequence). This CDR3 is CAWSVSVVPGNTIYF. CDR3 DNA sequence: TGTGCCTGGAGTGTATCGGTGGTTCCCGGAAACACCATATATTTT.

The rearrangement links TRBV6-6 to TRBJ2-7; D is ambiguous. V was clipped by 1 base and J by 2 bases, with 6 bases between them. CDR3 size: 13 residues. The germline V gene encodes CDR1 MNHNY and CDR2 SVGAGI (reference sequence). Here the CDR3 DNA reads TGTGCCAGCAGTTACTTACCCACCTACGAGCAGTACTTC. The encoded protein is CASSYLPTYEQYF.

The chain couples TRBV9 to TRBJ2-5, with 16 bases fitting TRBD2. The CDR3 sequence is 19 residues long. Germline CDR1 SGDLS, CDR2 YYNGEE. The ends lost 0 bases at V and 0 bases at J; junction bases unmatched: 5. CDR3 sequence: CASSVAAGTSGGDQETQYF. The CDR3 coding sequence is TGTGCCAGCAGCGTAGCGGCCGGGACTAGCGGGGGGGACCAAGAGACCCAGTACTTC.

The J gene is TRBJ2-7, the V gene TRBV5-6, with D perhaps matching TRBD1 or TRBD2 (5 bases each). Germline CDR1 SGHDT, CDR2 YYEEEE. This CDR3 has 15 amino acids. V was trimmed by 0 bases and J by 3 bases, leaving 13 bases between them. Written as DNA, the CDR3 is TGTGCCAGCAGCTTGGCCCCAGGGAGAGTCTACGAGCAGTACTTC. Its protein is CASSLAPGRVYEQYF. The full variable domain, with the rest looked up from reference TRBV5-6 and TRBJ2-7, is DAGVTQSPTHLIKTRGQQVTLRCSPKSGHDTVSWYQQALGQGPQFIFQYYEEEERQRGNFPDRFSGHQFPNYSSELNVNALLLGDSALYLCASSLAPGRVYEQYFGPGTRLTVT.

This clone came up once. The rearrangement links TRBV28 to TRBJ2-1; perhaps TRBD1 as D (6 bases). Per germline, CDR1 MDHEN and CDR2 SYDVKM. V was cut by 5 bases and J by 2 bases, with 13 bases left in between. The CDR3 length is 15 residues. In nucleotides, the CDR3 is TGTGCCAGCAGTCATTTGACAGGTACCTACAATGAGCAGTTCTTC. This sequence encodes CASSHLTGTYNEQFF.

The chain employs TRBV7-2 and TRBJ2-7; D may be TRBD1 (5 bases). The V gene's germline CDR1 is SGHTA and CDR2 FQGNSA. This CDR3 has 13 amino acids. V lost 5 bases, J lost 7 bases, and 15 bases lay in between. CDR3 region: CASSPIQGGEQYF. The CDR3 DNA follows: TGTGCCAGCAGCCCCATTCAGGGCGGTGAGCAGTACTTC.

The sample holds one count of this clone. The rearrangement uses TRBV7-2 and TRBJ2-2; 15 bases agree with TRBD2. V gave up 5 bases and J gave up 7 bases; unmatched junction bases: 5. Looked up from germline, CDR1 is SGHTA and CDR2 is FQGNSA. The CDR3 covers 16 residues. CDR3 in amino acids: CASSRTSGRAGGELFF. As DNA, the CDR3 is TGTGCCAGCAGCAGGACTAGCGGGAGGGCCGGCGGGGAGCTGTTTTTT.

The rearrangement uses TRBV5-1 and TRBJ2-5; D unclear. Germline loops: CDR1 SGHRS, CDR2 YFSETQ. V was cut by 0 bases and J by 5 bases, with 11 bases left in between. The CDR3 is 14 residues long. CDR3 in DNA: TGCGCCAGCAGCTTGGACCCGGGTGGGGAGACCCAGTACTTC. Its protein product is CASSLDPGGETQYF.

The chain links TRBV7-8 to TRBJ2-1, with 10 positions matching TRBD1. The CDR3 runs 13 residues. V lost 4 bases to trimming and J lost 7 bases; unmatched junction nucleotides: 1. The V gene's germline CDR1 is SGHVS and CDR2 FQNEAQ. CDR3 sequence: CASSSDRGNEQFF. The CDR3 DNA reads TGTGCCAGCAGCTCGGACAGGGGGAATGAGCAGTTCTTC.

The genes are TRBV10-3 and TRBJ2-7; no clear D gene. Germline CDR1 and CDR2: ENHRY and SYGVKD. Trimming removed 8 bases at V and 2 bases at J, with 10 bases between. The CDR3 extends over 12 amino acids. CDR3 region: CAIEDGTYEQYF. The CDR3 bases are TGTGCCATCGAGGACGGCACCTACGAGCAGTACTTC.

This rearrangement joins TRBV10-3 to TRBJ2-7, with 7 bases fitting TRBD2. The CDR3 runs to 15 residues. Germline V lookup: CDR1 ENHRY, CDR2 SYGVKD. Unmatched junction bases numbered 5, after V lost 2 bases and J lost 1 base. The DNA for the CDR3 is TGTGCCATCAGTGAGGGGGGGGGTCGGTCCTACGAGCAGTACTTC. It encodes CAISEGGGRSYEQYF.